The present T cell receptor (beta chain) was sequenced within a study of CD8 T cells in Susac syndrome. Study outcomes and limitations: The study recognized that the number of individuals in its TCR sequencing and HLA analysis was relatively small.

The CDR3 spans 15 residues. Deletions cut 6 bases from V and 4 bases from J, with 19 bases between. CDR1 and CDR2 (germline): SGHAT, FQNNGV. Concerning this clonotype itself: No antigen is known for it.

Random hexamers were used to reverse transcribe 0.5 to 1 ug of RNA. The TCR beta CDR3 was amplified by immunoSEQ multiplex PCR across 54 Vbeta, 13 Jbeta. Each CDR3 protein gets one entry after TCRdb re-called the immunoSEQ multiplex PCR reads with MiXCR. The table records some 400,000 distinct CDR3 sequences, more than 70% of them present only once. High-throughput TCR beta sequencing covered peripheral CD8+ and CD4+ T cells. TEMRA cells were FACS-enriched, with CD8+ and CD4+ T cells isolated negatively. This sequence was found in a human donor with multiple sclerosis. This sequence joins TRBV11-2 and TRBJ2-7; D is perhaps TRBD2 (6 bases). The sample comprised CD8+ T cells from PBMCs. The CDR3 here is CASRPSAGTRYEQYF. In nucleotides, the CDR3 is TGTGCCAGCAGGCCCAGTGCGGGAACTCGGTACGAGCAGTACTTC.